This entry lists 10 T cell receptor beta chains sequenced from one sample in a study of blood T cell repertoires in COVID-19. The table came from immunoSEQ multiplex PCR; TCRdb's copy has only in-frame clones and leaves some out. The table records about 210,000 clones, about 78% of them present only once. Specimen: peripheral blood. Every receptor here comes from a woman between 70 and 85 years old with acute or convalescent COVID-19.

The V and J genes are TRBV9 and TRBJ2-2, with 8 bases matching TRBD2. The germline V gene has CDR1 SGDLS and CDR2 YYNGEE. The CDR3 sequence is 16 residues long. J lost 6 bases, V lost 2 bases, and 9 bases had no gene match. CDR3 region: CASSVTGGNTPGELFF. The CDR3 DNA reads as TGTGCCAGCAGCGTCACGGGGGGGAACACTCCCGGGGAGCTGTTTTTT.

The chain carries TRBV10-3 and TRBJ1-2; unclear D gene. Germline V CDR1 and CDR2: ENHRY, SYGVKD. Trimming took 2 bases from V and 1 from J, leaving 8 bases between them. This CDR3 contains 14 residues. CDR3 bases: TGTGCCATCAGTGAGGCCACAATTAACTATGGCTACACCTTC. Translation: CAISEATINYGYTF.

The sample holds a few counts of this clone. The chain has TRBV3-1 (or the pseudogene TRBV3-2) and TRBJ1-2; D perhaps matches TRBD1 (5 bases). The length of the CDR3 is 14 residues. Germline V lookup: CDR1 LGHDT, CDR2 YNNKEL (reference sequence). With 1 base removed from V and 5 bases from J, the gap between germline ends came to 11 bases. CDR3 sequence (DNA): TGTGCCAGCAGCCAAGGGGTAGGGGATTATGGCTACACCTTC. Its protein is CASSQGVGDYGYTF.

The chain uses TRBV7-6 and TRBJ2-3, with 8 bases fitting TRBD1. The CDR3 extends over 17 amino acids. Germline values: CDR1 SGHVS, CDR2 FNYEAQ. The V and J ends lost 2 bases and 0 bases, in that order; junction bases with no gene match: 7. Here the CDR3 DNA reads TGTGCCAGCAGCTTATCTCCCAGGGGGCCTAGCACAGATACGCAGTATTTT. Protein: CASSLSPRGPSTDTQYF.

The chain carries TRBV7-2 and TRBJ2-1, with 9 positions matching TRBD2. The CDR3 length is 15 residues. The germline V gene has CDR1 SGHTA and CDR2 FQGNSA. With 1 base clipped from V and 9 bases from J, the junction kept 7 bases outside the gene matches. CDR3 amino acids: CASSLGGRGGVEQFF. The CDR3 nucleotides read TGTGCCAGCAGCTTAGGCGGGCGGGGGGGCGTTGAGCAGTTCTTC.

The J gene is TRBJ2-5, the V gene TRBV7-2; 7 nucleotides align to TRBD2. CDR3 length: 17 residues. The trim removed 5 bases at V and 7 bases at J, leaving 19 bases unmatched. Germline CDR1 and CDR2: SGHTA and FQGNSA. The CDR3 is CASSQVRRAGVSGTQYF. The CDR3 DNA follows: TGTGCCAGCAGCCAAGTGAGACGGGCGGGGGTATCGGGGACCCAGTACTTC.

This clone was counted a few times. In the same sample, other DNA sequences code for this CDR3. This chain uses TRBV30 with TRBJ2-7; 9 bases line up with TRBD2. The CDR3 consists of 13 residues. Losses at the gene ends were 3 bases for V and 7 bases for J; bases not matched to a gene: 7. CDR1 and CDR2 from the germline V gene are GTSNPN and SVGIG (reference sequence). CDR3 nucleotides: TGTGCCTGGAGGCGGGGGGGGGCCAGAGAGCAGTACTTC. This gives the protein CAWRRGGAREQYF.

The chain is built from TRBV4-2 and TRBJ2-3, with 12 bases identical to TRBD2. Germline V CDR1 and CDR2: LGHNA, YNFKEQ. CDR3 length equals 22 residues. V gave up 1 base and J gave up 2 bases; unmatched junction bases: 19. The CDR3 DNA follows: TGTGCCAGCAGCCAAGGAGAGTCTAGGTCTAGCGGGGGGGCCAGGCCCACAGATACGCAGTATTTT. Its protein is CASSQGESRSSGGARPTDTQYF.

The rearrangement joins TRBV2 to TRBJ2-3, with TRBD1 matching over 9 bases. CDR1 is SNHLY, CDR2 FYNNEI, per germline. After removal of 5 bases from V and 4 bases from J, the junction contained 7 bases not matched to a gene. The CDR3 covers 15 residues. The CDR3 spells CASSHPGQGADTQYF. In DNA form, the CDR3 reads TGTGCCAGCAGTCATCCGGGACAGGGAGCAGATACGCAGTATTTT.

This chain's CDR3 is CASSVGGAGGQETQYF. CDR3 in DNA: TGTGCCAGCAGCGTAGGCGGGGCGGGGGGGCAAGAGACCCAGTACTTC. This chain connects TRBV9 to TRBJ2-5; 9 bases line up with TRBD2. Looked up from germline, CDR1 is SGDLS and CDR2 is YYNGEE. V dropped 0 bases and J dropped 2; count of bases not matched to a gene: 5. The CDR3 sequence is 16 residues long.